This TCR beta chain is from a study of OX40 agonist ivuxolimab in advanced cancers. This CDR3 is built from 16 residues. CDR1 and CDR2 (germline): MNHNS, SASEGT. The germline V and J ends were trimmed by 2 bases and 4 bases, with 17 bases remaining between them. Measured with immunoSEQ multiplex PCR; TCRdb has only the in-frame clones, and not every one. Of fewer than 55,000 clones in the sample, approximately 90% were seen once. The receptor was derived from an adult with an advanced solid tumor such as melanoma, head and neck, liver or kidney cancer. The chain employs TRBV6-1 and TRBJ1-2; D ambiguous. The sequencing here drew on CD4+ or CD8+ T cells sorted from blood, taken in a trial of the OX40 agonist ivuxolimab. DNA of the CDR3: TGTGCCAGCAGTGAACCCCTCGGTCAACGCGGCTATGGCTACACCTTC. It is translated as CASSEPLGQRGYGYTF.